Following are 18 T cell receptor beta chains from one sample sequenced in a study of T-cell reconstitution after alpha-beta-depleted transplantation in children. Molecular barcoding with unique molecular identifiers was used for the TCRbeta library. TCRdb re-called the PCR reads through MiXCR, storing one row per CDR3 protein. The table has roughly 570,000 distinct CDR3 sequences, over 25% seen once; the top ten hold around a third. The starting material was PBMCs, obtained before TCRalphabeta/CD19-depleted stem cell transplant. Receptors were obtained from a boy younger than two with Wiskott-Aldrich syndrome, due to receive a stem cell transplant.

The V and J genes are TRBV7-2 and TRBJ1-5; perhaps TRBD1 as D (5 bases). CDR3 size: 16 residues. Germline V gives CDR1 SGHTA, CDR2 FQGNSA. Trimming removed 2 bases at V and 1 base at J, with 12 bases between. The chain's CDR3 is CASSLQGIRSNQPQHF. The CDR3 nucleotides read TGTGCCAGCAGCTTACAGGGAATTCGGAGCAATCAGCCCCAGCATTTT.

V and J are TRBV5-1 and TRBJ2-1; TRBD1 is a possible D gene (6 bases). Germline-derived CDR1 and CDR2 are SGHRS and YFSETQ. Trimming cost V 3 bases and J 8 bases, with 12 bases left between them. The CDR3 sequence is 13 residues long. CDR3 amino acids: CASSYRVIDEQFF. The CDR3, as DNA: TGCGCCAGCAGCTACAGGGTAATTGATGAGCAGTTCTTC. The variable domain in full, completed from reference TRBV5-1 and TRBJ2-1, reads KAGVTQTPRYLIKTRGQQVTLSCSPISGHRSVSWYQQTPGQGLQFLFEYFSETQRNKGNFPGRFSGRQFSNSRSEMNVSTLELGDSALYLCASSYRVIDEQFFGPGTRLTVL.

The chain carries TRBV5-1 and TRBJ2-2; D is ambiguous. Trimming cost V 5 bases and J 1 base, with 15 bases left between them. The length of the CDR3 is 16 residues. CDR1 and CDR2 from the germline V gene are SGHRS and YFSETQ. CDR3: CASSRYARKNTGELFF. As DNA, the CDR3 is TGCGCCAGCAGTCGGTACGCCCGCAAGAACACCGGGGAGCTGTTTTTT. The complete variable domain, with remaining parts taken from reference TRBV5-1 and TRBJ2-2, reads KAGVTQTPRYLIKTRGQQVTLSCSPISGHRSVSWYQQTPGQGLQFLFEYFSETQRNKGNFPGRFSGRQFSNSRSEMNVSTLELGDSALYLCASSRYARKNTGELFFGEGSRLTVL.

This chain links TRBV2 with TRBJ2-2; D gene uncertain. CDR1 and CDR2 from the germline V gene are SNHLY and FYNNEI. V lost 8 bases and J 3 bases, leaving 7 bases between the germline ends. This CDR3 region has 12 residues. The CDR3 DNA reads TGTGCCAGCGGAACTGACACCGGGGAGCTGTTTTTT. Translating gives CASGTDTGELFF.

The chain combines TRBV29-1 with TRBJ2-1, with TRBD2 as a possible D gene (6 bases). Deletions cut 1 base from V and 0 bases from J, with 13 bases between. CDR3 length equals 16 residues. Germline lookup yields CDR1 SQVTM and CDR2 ANQGSEA. The CDR3 sequence is CSVEGWDFSSYNEQFF. DNA of the CDR3: TGCAGCGTTGAAGGTTGGGACTTTAGCTCCTACAATGAGCAGTTCTTC.

The chain couples TRBV20-1 to TRBJ2-7; 10 bases match TRBD2. Germline values: CDR1 DFQATT, CDR2 SNEGSKA (reference sequence). The CDR3 runs to 14 residues. With 6 bases clipped from V and 0 bases from J, the junction kept 5 bases outside the gene matches. The CDR3 spells CSARTSGNSYEQYF. CDR3 nucleotide sequence: TGCAGTGCCCGGACTAGCGGAAACTCCTACGAGCAGTACTTC.

The chain has TRBV20-1 and TRBJ2-7; D is unresolved. Germline CDR1 and CDR2: DFQATT and SNEGSKA (reference sequence). Trimming pared 1 base from V and 4 bases from J, leaving 8 bases between. CDR3 length: 12 amino acids. The CDR3 spells CSARGPLYEQYF. Here the CDR3 DNA reads TGCAGTGCTAGAGGTCCCCTTTACGAGCAGTACTTC.

V gene TRBV20-1 combines with J gene TRBJ2-7, with D hard to call. The CDR3 spans 13 residues. Between the trimmed V and J ends, which lost 3 bases and 4 bases, there was a span of 13 bases. Germline V CDR1 and CDR2: DFQATT, SNEGSKA (reference sequence). In DNA, the CDR3 is TGCAGTGCTAGGGGCAGGTTAACGTACGAGCAGTACTTC. Residues: CSARGRLTYEQYF.

This clonotype was observed a handful of times. The rearrangement joins TRBV12-3 or TRBV12-4 to TRBJ2-7; D call uncertain. This CDR3 spans 14 amino acids. V was cut by 0 bases and J by 2 bases, with 8 bases left in between. As DNA, the CDR3 is TGTGCCAGCAGTTTAGCCAGGATCCCCTACGAGCAGTACTTC. Protein product: CASSLARIPYEQYF.

The chain combines TRBV5-5 with TRBJ1-1; perhaps TRBD1 as D (6 bases). CDR3 length: 15 amino acids. Trimming removed 4 bases at V and 2 bases at J, with 15 bases between. Germline V gene lookup returns CDR1 SGHKS and CDR2 YYEKEE (reference sequence). CDR3 amino acids: CASSLNREFNTEAFF. The CDR3 DNA sequence: TGTGCCAGCAGCCTAAACAGGGAGTTCAACACTGAAGCTTTCTTT.

The genes are TRBV18 and TRBJ2-1; TRBD2 agrees at 7 bases. CDR1 and CDR2 from the germline V gene are KGHSH and LQKENI. The ends lost 6 bases at V and 0 bases at J; junction bases unmatched: 8. The CDR3 totals 16 residues. CDR3 sequence reads: CASSRTSASSYNEQFF. The CDR3 DNA follows: TGTGCCAGCTCGCGAACTAGCGCCAGCTCCTACAATGAGCAGTTCTTC. The complete variable domain, with remaining parts taken from reference TRBV18 and TRBJ2-1, reads NAGVMQNPRHLVRRRGQEARLRCSPMKGHSHVYWYRQLPEEGLKFMVYLQKENIIDESGMPKERFSAEFPKEGPSILRIQQVVRGDSAAYFCASSRTSASSYNEQFFGPGTRLTVL.

The chain is built from TRBV2 and TRBJ2-5, with TRBD2 identical over 10 bases. Germline CDR1 is SNHLY and CDR2 is FYNNEI. The CDR3 totals 15 residues. Trimming removed 3 bases from V and 2 bases from J; junction bases left unmatched: 3. The CDR3 DNA reads TGTGCCAGCAGTGACCCAGCGGGAGGGCAAGAGACCCAGTACTTC. This translates into CASSDPAGGQETQYF. The entire variable domain, with the rest obtained from reference TRBV2 and TRBJ2-5, is as follows: EPEVTQTPSHQVTQMGQEVILRCVPISNHLYFYWYRQILGQKVEFLVSFYNNEISEKSEIFDDQFSVERPDGSNFTLKIRSTKLEDSAMYFCASSDPAGGQETQYFGPGTRLLVL.

The CDR3 here is CASSALISGTGTQYF. Written as DNA, the CDR3 is TGTGCCAGCAGTGCCCTTATTAGCGGGACTGGTACGCAGTATTTT. The chain links TRBV6-1 to TRBJ2-3; 8 nucleotides agree with TRBD2. The V gene end was trimmed by 4 bases and the J gene end by 8 bases; junction bases not matched to a gene: 11. CDR3 size: 15 residues. Germline V CDR1 and CDR2: MNHNS, SASEGT.

This rearrangement joins TRBV5-1 to TRBJ2-5; 9 bases agree with TRBD1. V lost 4 bases to trimming and J lost 5 bases; unmatched junction nucleotides: 9. CDR1 is SGHRS, CDR2 YFSETQ, per germline. The CDR3 extends over 15 amino acids. The CDR3 loop is CASSPPTGGEETQYF. The CDR3 DNA is TGCGCCAGCAGCCCGCCGACAGGGGGTGAGGAGACCCAGTACTTC.

CDR3 nucleotide sequence: TGTGCCAGCAGTTCCCGAGGGCAGAATCACGAGCAGTACTTC. Translated: CASSSRGQNHEQYF. The chain uses TRBV12-3 or TRBV12-4 and TRBJ2-7, with a possible D match to TRBD2 (5 bases). The CDR3 has 14 residues. Between the trimmed V and J ends, which lost 4 bases and 5 bases, there was a span of 15 bases.

The rearrangement joins TRBV5-1 to TRBJ2-7; 8 bases align to TRBD1. Trimming at V came to 0 bases and at J to 3 bases, leaving 2 bases not matched to a gene. The CDR3 spans 14 residues. Per the germline V gene, CDR1 is SGHRS and CDR2 is YFSETQ. The CDR3 DNA sequence: TGCGCCAGCAGCTTGGGACAGGGGAACTACGAGCAGTACTTC. Amino acid sequence: CASSLGQGNYEQYF. The full variable domain, with the rest looked up from reference TRBV5-1 and TRBJ2-7, is KAGVTQTPRYLIKTRGQQVTLSCSPISGHRSVSWYQQTPGQGLQFLFEYFSETQRNKGNFPGRFSGRQFSNSRSEMNVSTLELGDSALYLCASSLGQGNYEQYFGPGTRLTVT.

This clonotype was seen a few times. This chain links TRBV20-1 with TRBJ1-1, with a tentative D call TRBD1 (5 bases). This CDR3 is 14 amino acids long. CDR1 and CDR2 from the germline V gene are DFQATT and SNEGSKA (reference sequence). Trimming cost V 0 bases and J 5 bases, with 13 bases left between them. CDR3: CSARDTGGGTEAFF. CDR3 nucleotide sequence: TGCAGTGCTAGAGATACCGGGGGGGGAACTGAAGCTTTCTTT.

The chain links TRBV12-3 or TRBV12-4 to TRBJ2-1; no clear D. The CDR3 has 13 residues. V lost 3 bases, J lost 7 bases, and 10 bases lay in between. The chain's CDR3 is CASSFSFGNEQFF. CDR3 DNA: TGTGCCAGCAGTTTCTCCTTCGGGAATGAGCAGTTCTTC.